This T cell receptor (beta chain) emerged from a study of cytomegalovirus exposure and HLA in healthy donors. At the level of the study: Prior work identified 120 million or so unique TCR beta sequences in 190 million or so T cells.

PCR was performed using 60 Vbeta and 13 Jbeta primers. Clones were read by immunoSEQ multiplex PCR, and TCRdb kept only the in-frame ones, dropping some. The sample lists around 150,000 clones; 77% were seen once. For this clone: What it recognizes is unknown.

Study-wide results and limits: Most TCR sequences showed up rarely, but some public TCRs showed up in many donors. The records held CMV serostatus as the only immune exposure information. The study assumed roughly uniform donor sequencing depth for presence/absence analyses.

The germline V gene encodes CDR1 LGHNA and CDR2 YNFKEQ. This CDR3 comprises 14 residues. Trimming cost V 3 bases and J 5 bases; bases outside gene matches: 4. Sequenced input: PBMCs. V gene TRBV4-2 combines with J gene TRBJ2-1, with 7 nucleotides matching TRBD1. This clonotype was obtained from a man aged 45-60 years in good health and CMV-seropositive. CDR3 amino acids: CASSQAGGNNEQFF. For the CDR3, the DNA is TGTGCCAGCAGCCAGGCAGGGGGAAACAATGAGCAGTTCTTC.